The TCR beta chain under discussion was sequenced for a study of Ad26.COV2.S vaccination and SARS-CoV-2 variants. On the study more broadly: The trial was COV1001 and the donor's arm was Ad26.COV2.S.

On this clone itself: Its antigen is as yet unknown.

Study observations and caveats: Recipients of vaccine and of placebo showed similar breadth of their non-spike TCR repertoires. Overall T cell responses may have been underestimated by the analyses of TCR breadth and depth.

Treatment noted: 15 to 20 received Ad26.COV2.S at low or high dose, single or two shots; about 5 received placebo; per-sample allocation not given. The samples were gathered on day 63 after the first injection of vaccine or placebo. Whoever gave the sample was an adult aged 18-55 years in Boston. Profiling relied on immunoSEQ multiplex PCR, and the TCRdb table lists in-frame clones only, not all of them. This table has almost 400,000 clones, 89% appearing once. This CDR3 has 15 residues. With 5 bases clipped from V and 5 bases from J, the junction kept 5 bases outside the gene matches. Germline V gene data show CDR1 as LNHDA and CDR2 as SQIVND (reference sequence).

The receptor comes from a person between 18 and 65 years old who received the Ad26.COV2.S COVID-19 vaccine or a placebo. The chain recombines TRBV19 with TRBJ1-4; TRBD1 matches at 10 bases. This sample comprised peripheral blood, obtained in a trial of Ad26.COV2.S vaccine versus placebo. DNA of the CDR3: TGTGCCAGTAGTGCCCGGACAGGGGGGAATGAAAAACTGTTTTTT. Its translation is CASSARTGGNEKLFF.